Below, 12 T cell receptor beta chains from the same sample are listed, as sequenced in a study of monozygotic twins with inflammatory bowel disease. Using the 5' RACE reads, TCRdb records one entry per CDR3 protein without DNA. The listing contains around 450,000 distinct CDR3 sequences. Input material: blood. Receptor source: a human donor with ulcerative colitis or Crohn's disease, or a healthy co-twin of an affected twin (not recorded which).

This CDR3 is CASGVGGENTDTQYF. V is TRBV12-3 or TRBV12-4 and J is TRBJ2-3; TCRdb lists TRBD1, though no DNA is available to test this call. CDR3 length equals 15 residues.

The rearrangement uses TRBV7-8 and TRBJ2-5; TCRdb's assignment of TRBD2 cannot be checked, as there is no DNA. Germline loops: CDR1 SGHVS, CDR2 FQNEAQ. This CDR3 has 15 amino acids. CDR3 loop: CASSWTSGGKETQYF.

CDR3 residues: CASSGWGAREKLFF. J is TRBJ1-4 and V is TRBV12-3 or TRBV12-4; the TCRdb call, TRBD1, lacks DNA for checking. The CDR3 totals 14 residues.

This chain connects TRBV27 to TRBJ2-3. Germline V CDR1 and CDR2: MNHEY, SMNVEV (reference sequence). The CDR3 totals 15 residues. CDR3 amino acids: CASTFYGLGPDTQYF.

The chain is built from TRBV6-5 and TRBJ1-2; TCRdb outputs TRBD1, but without DNA this stays unchecked. CDR1 and CDR2 from the germline V gene are MNHEY and SVGAGI. The CDR3 spans 14 residues. The CDR3 here is CASSYEGANYGYTF.

V and J are TRBV6-1 and TRBJ1-2. This CDR3 region has 16 residues. The germline V gene has CDR1 MNHNS and CDR2 SASEGT. This chain's CDR3 is CASSPDSGRREYGYTF.

The V and J genes are TRBV5-1 and TRBJ1-1; TCRdb returns TRBD1, unconfirmable since there is no DNA. Per germline, CDR1 SGHRS and CDR2 YFSETQ. This CDR3 comprises 14 residues. CDR3 protein: CARSLRGEDTEAFF.

The rearrangement joins TRBV4-3 to TRBJ2-1; no DNA is available, so the TRBD2 call from TCRdb remains unchecked. The CDR3 sequence is 17 residues long. The germline gives CDR1 LGHNA, CDR2 YSLEER. CDR3 region: CASSQSRSSVSYNEQFF.

CDR3 amino acids: CASSLRTETRQGFSGYTF. The chain combines TRBV11-1 with TRBJ1-2; TCRdb returns TRBD1, unconfirmable since there is no DNA. There are 18 residues in the CDR3. CDR1 and CDR2 from the germline V gene are SGHAT and FQDESV (reference sequence).

The chain uses TRBV2 and TRBJ2-1; the TRBD2 assignment by TCRdb is unverifiable without DNA. Germline CDR1 is SNHLY and CDR2 is FYNNEI. The CDR3 runs 15 residues. CDR3 in amino acids: CASRPRGLASDEQFF.

The chain combines TRBV3-1 with TRBJ1-2. The CDR3 is made up of 13 amino acids. Germline V gene sequence: CDR1 LGHDT, CDR2 YNNKEL (reference sequence). The chain's CDR3 is CASSQEKGDGYTF.

This chain joins TRBV7-2 and TRBJ2-7; there is no DNA to check the TCRdb D call of TRBD1. This CDR3 is 16 amino acids long. Germline assignment: CDR1 SGHTA and CDR2 FQGNSA. The CDR3 is CASSLGFGGAGYEQYF.